This TCR beta chain emerged from a study of STAT5B mutations in CD4+ large granular lymphocyte leukemia (dated by TCRdb to between 2021 and 2023). With respect to the entire study: When cryopreserved patient cells were available, CD8+ cells were removed first, and anti-CD4 microbeads were then used for selection. The study compared the TCRbeta repertoires of patients with CD4+ T-cell large granular lymphocyte leukemia against the TCRbeta repertoires of healthy blood donors. Flow cytometry on FACSCanto II or FACSVerse confirmed that purified fractions exceeded 95% purity among lymphocytes.

A single count supports this clone. Its specific antigen is unknown. Per-base qualities were not stored, and no clone one base away is much larger. The CD4+ T-LGLL patients were recruited through hematology units in Padova (Italy), Helsinki (Finland) and Shinshu (Japan). Depending on sample availability, patient samples were obtained as bead-purified CD4+, CD4+CD8+, CD57+ or CD56+ fractions, or as unselected PBMC. Deep amplicon sequencing of the same DNA produced somatic STAT5B mutation profiles, and these profiles were combined with the patient TCRbeta data. All TCR-sequenced material derived from peripheral blood: patient blood samples and healthy donor buffy coats. Ficoll-Hypaque gradient centrifugation was used to isolate peripheral blood mononuclear cells. The Gentra Puregene Cell and Tissue kit was used for genomic DNA extraction, and quantification was performed on a Qubit 2.0 fluorometer.

The immunoSEQ assay at survey resolution was used to sequence TCRbeta rearrangements from genomic DNA. The authors' analysis ran thus. Clonotypes representing more than 5% of the repertoire were considered putative leukemic clones, and around 59 such clones were identified across 27 patients. In the TCR sequencing data, the lowest productive clonotype frequency that could be detected was 2.59 x 10-5. Only productive TCRbeta rearrangements, meaning sequences that were complete and in-frame, were kept for the analyses. The clonality of each sample was calculated as Simpson clonality in the immunoSEQ Analyzer version 3.0. Based on frequency, clones were grouped as very rare, small, medium, large (1-20%) or hyperexpanded (>20%). Generation probabilities were estimated with OLGA 1.2.3, V-gene circos plots were made with VDJtools, specificities were looked up in VDJdb, and CDR3 motifs were identified with GLIPH. TCRdb holds this immuneACCESS table with in-frame rearrangements only. Some clones are missing; in checked studies, unresolved V genes explain under half, and the rest has no known cause. That table gives V, J and clone size, and the DNA gave D and trimming. This sample lists about 4,000 clones; roughly four fifths were detected once. The top ten clonotypes cover around 70% of the sample.

Results the study describes overall, beyond this receptor: Patient cell sources were heterogeneous, and only six or seven CD4-sorted patient samples entered the clonality comparison with healthy controls. The data were not HLA-matched, and the higher clonality in CD4+ T-LGLL than in CD8+ T-LGLL could be due to the relatively small sample size. Greater clonality appeared to be present in CD4-sorted patient repertoires than in healthy CD4+ repertoires, and the difference was retained after the putative leukemic clones were removed. Each patient's main leukemic clonotypes were private, but approximately 27% of these clonotypes showed up at low frequency in the non-leukemic repertoires of other patients. TRBV06-family usage was enriched among the top patient clones (8/27) compared with healthy controls (2/35).

The CDR3 holds 13 amino acids from the cysteine to the phenylalanine. The only DNA kept is the CDR3, 39 bases in frame from the first base. The CDR1 and CDR2 encoded by the germline V gene are SNHLY and FYNNEI. V and J lose 4 bases and 0 bases, and a span of 7 bases separates them. The clonotype was recovered from a man aged 70-80 years with CD4+ T-cell large granular lymphocyte leukemia. Sequences were obtained from PBMCs. This receptor chain uses TRBV2 and TRBJ2-7; the D gene cannot be resolved reliably. The DNA sequence follows: TGTGCCAGCAGTGTCGCCGGCTCCTACGAGCAGTACTTC. It codes for CASSVAGSYEQYF.